These 10 T cell receptor beta chains came from one sample sequenced in a study of blood T cell repertoires in COVID-19. Only in-frame clones appear in the TCRdb table, and some are missing; sequencing was by immunoSEQ multiplex PCR. The sample holds about 330,000 clones, over 80% seen once. Sequencing was carried out using peripheral blood. The origin of the receptors is a man between 25 and 39 years old with COVID-19, enrolled during active disease.

J is TRBJ2-5 and V is TRBV2; the match to TRBD2 covers 12 bases. The CDR3 totals 15 residues. Germline V CDR1 and CDR2: SNHLY, FYNNEI. V lost 6 bases, J lost 4 bases, and 6 bases stayed unmatched. The CDR3 region is CASRNASGRAETQYF. The CDR3, as DNA: TGTGCCAGCAGGAATGCTAGCGGGAGGGCAGAGACCCAGTACTTC.

CDR3 amino acids: CASSSTGRGYTF. CDR3 DNA sequence: TGTGCCAGCAGCTCGACAGGTCGAGGCTACACCTTC. The rearrangement links TRBV5-4 to TRBJ1-2; the D gene is possibly TRBD1 (6 bases). Germline lookup yields CDR1 SGHNT and CDR2 YYREEE (reference sequence). V lost 3 bases, J lost 8 bases, and 11 bases lay in between. This CDR3 is built from 12 residues.

V and J are TRBV3-1 (or the pseudogene TRBV3-2) and TRBJ1-4, with D possibly being TRBD1 (5 bases). Trimming removed 1 base at V and 5 bases at J, with 11 bases between. Germline V gene data show CDR1 as LGHDT and CDR2 as YNNKEL (reference sequence). CDR3 length equals 15 residues. As DNA, the CDR3 is TGTGCCAGCAGCCAAGGTCAGGGTCGGAATGAAAAACTGTTTTTT. Its protein product is CASSQGQGRNEKLFF.

The J gene is TRBJ1-5, the V gene TRBV27; possibly TRBD1 for D (5 bases). Trimming stripped 5 bases from V and 6 bases from J, with 23 bases between. Germline V gene data show CDR1 as MNHEY and CDR2 as SMNVEV (reference sequence). The CDR3 runs 17 residues. CDR3 residues: CASSPERLGGVGQPQHF. Here the CDR3 DNA reads TGTGCCAGCAGTCCCGAGCGGTTGGGGGGGGTTGGTCAGCCCCAGCATTTT.

V gene TRBV4-1 combines with J gene TRBJ1-2; tentative D call: TRBD1 (5 bases). The germline gives CDR1 MGHRA, CDR2 YSYEKL. V shed 0 bases and J shed 4 bases, with 15 bases lying between them. This CDR3 has 16 residues. This chain's CDR3 is CASSQEPGIRLYGYTF. The DNA of the CDR3 is TGCGCCAGCAGCCAAGAACCAGGGATCCGCCTCTATGGCTACACCTTC.

This chain links TRBV7-2 with TRBJ2-6, with no clear D. Germline CDR1 and CDR2: SGHTA and FQGNSA. V lost 3 bases, J lost 2 bases, and 2 bases lay in between. The CDR3 loop spans 13 amino acids. The CDR3 coding sequence is TGTGCCAGCAGCTTCGCTGGGGCCAACGTCCTGACTTTC. This sequence encodes CASSFAGANVLTF. The full variable domain, completed using reference TRBV7-2 and TRBJ2-6, is GAGVSQSPSNKVTEKGKDVELRCDPISGHTALYWYRQSLGQGLEFLIYFQGNSAPDKSGLPSDRFSAERTGGSVSTLTIQRTQQEDSAVYLCASSFAGANVLTFGAGSRLTVL.

This clone was found once. The gene calls are TRBV18 and TRBJ1-1, with 8 nucleotides matching TRBD1. The CDR3 length is 15 residues. V was clipped by 6 bases and J by 6 bases; unmatched bases: 12. Germline CDR1 and CDR2: KGHSH and LQKENI. In DNA form, the CDR3 reads TGTGCCAGCTCCCCGACGACAGGGGAGAGCCCTGAAGCTTTCTTT. Amino acid sequence: CASSPTTGESPEAFF.

CDR3 loop: CASSFWQYEKLFF. The CDR3 DNA sequence: TGTGCCAGCAGCTTCTGGCAGTATGAAAAACTGTTTTTT. V gene TRBV5-4 combines with J gene TRBJ1-4; no clear D. CDR3 length: 13 residues. CDR1 and CDR2 from the germline V gene are SGHNT and YYREEE (reference sequence). Trimming took 2 bases from V and 6 from J, leaving 8 bases between them.

The gene calls are TRBV15 and TRBJ2-2; D is undetermined. The V and J ends lost 3 bases and 8 bases respectively, with 7 bases between them. This CDR3 comprises 12 residues. Germline-derived CDR1 and CDR2 are LNHNV and YYDKDF (reference sequence). CDR3 in amino acids: CATSRAEGELFF. As DNA, the CDR3 is TGTGCCACCAGCAGGGCCGAAGGGGAGCTGTTTTTT. The full variable domain, in which reference TRBV15 and TRBJ2-2 provide the parts outside the CDR3, is DAMVIQNPRYQVTQFGKPVTLSCSQTLNHNVMYWYQQKSSQAPKLLFHYYDKDFNNEADTPDNFQSRRPNTSFCFLDIRSPGLGDTAMYLCATSRAEGELFFGEGSRLTVL.

This rearrangement joins TRBV6-2 or TRBV6-3 to TRBJ2-1, with 8 bases matching TRBD1. CDR1 and CDR2 from the germline V gene are MNHEY and SVGEGT. The ends lost 6 bases at V and 8 bases at J; junction bases unmatched: 9. The CDR3 contains 14 residues. The CDR3 DNA is TGTGCCAGCAGCCCCCTCTCACAGGGGGATGAGCAGTTCTTC. Its protein product is CASSPLSQGDEQFF.